This TCR beta chain was obtained from a study of T cell repertoires in cytomegalovirus infection. Study in general: Matching HLA type and CMV infection were both indicated by public TCR beta signatures. Study conclusions and caveats: HLA-C-restricted CMV-specific TCR beta clonotypes were dominant in the ex vivo response. CMV carriers having the relevant HLA were flagged by cumulative public TCR beta family frequency.

MiXCR, applied by TCRdb to the reads, yields one record per CDR3 protein. The table has around 740,000 distinct CDR3 sequences, 35% to 45% seen once. Germline CDR1 reads SGHDN; CDR2 reads FVKESK. The V end was cut by 1 base, the J end by 2 bases, with 10 bases between. CDR3 length: 15 amino acids. A few counts support this clonotype. Its target is unknown. The sample taken for sequencing was PBMCs. This receptor was identified in a human donor in good health (CMV status not recorded). Some clones in this sample may be carry-over from other donors' samples. The rearrangement links TRBV14 to TRBJ2-3; D may match TRBD1 or TRBD2 (6 bases each). The CDR3, as DNA: TGTGCCAGCAGCCAAGCCCGGGGGCACACAGATACGCAGTATTTT. This gives the protein CASSQARGHTDTQYF.